These 16 T cell receptor beta chains were all obtained from the same sample, sequenced in a study of T cells in Graves' hyperthyroidism and ophthalmopathy. RNA transcripts yielded amplified TCR beta CDR3 regions. HTBI primers were employed in a first-round RT-PCR of the TCR CDR3. TCRdb processed the multiplex PCR reads anew with MiXCR; each CDR3 protein has one entry. This sample yields 300,000 to 400,000 distinct CDR3 sequences, of which less than 20% are seen a single time; around two fifths belongs to the top ten. Sequencing was performed on blood. These receptors all come from a man aged 18 to 29 with Graves' ophthalmopathy.

This clonotype was seen repeatedly, ten times or more. The chain couples TRBV13 to TRBJ1-3; D may be TRBD1 (6 bases). The CDR3 sequence is 16 residues long. The V and J ends lost 6 bases and 2 bases respectively, with 17 bases between them. Germline lookup yields CDR1 PRHDT and CDR2 FYEKMQ (reference sequence). Written as DNA, the CDR3 is TGTGCCAGCAGTTTAACAGGGACGGCTACTGGAAACACCATATATTTT. Translating it yields CASSLTGTATGNTIYF.

This clonotype was counted ten times or more. This chain links TRBV12-3 or TRBV12-4 with TRBJ2-7; tentatively, D is TRBD2 (7 bases). The CDR3 spans 13 residues. Trimming removed 5 bases from V and 4 bases from J, with 12 bases in between. The CDR3: CASSPRGLYEQYF. For the CDR3, the DNA is TGTGCCAGCAGTCCGCGGGGGCTTTACGAGCAGTACTTC.

This clonotype was recorded many times. The rearrangement joins TRBV7-6 to TRBJ2-7, with D unclear. V gave up 0 bases and J gave up 10 bases, with 10 bases separating them. The V gene's germline CDR1 is SGHVS and CDR2 FNYEAQ. The CDR3 totals 12 residues. The CDR3 nucleotides are TGTGCCAGCAGCTTAGCTAGGACCGACCAGTACTTC. Protein: CASSLARTDQYF.

This clonotype has ten or more counts. The gene calls are TRBV18 and TRBJ2-3; 7 bases fit TRBD1. In germline, CDR1 is KGHSH, CDR2 LQKENI. The CDR3 totals 14 residues. V shed 2 bases and J 6 bases; nucleotides not matched to a gene: 5. The CDR3, as DNA: TGTGCCAGCTCACCATGGACAGGAACCGATACGCAGTATTTT. Residues: CASSPWTGTDTQYF.

In this sample, this clonotype turned up many times. The chain has TRBV6-1 and TRBJ1-1; weak D call: TRBD1 (6 bases). CDR1 is MNHNS and CDR2 is SASEGT in the germline V gene. There are 13 residues in the CDR3. V lost 5 bases, J lost 4 bases, and 11 bases lay in between. The CDR3 bases are TGTGCCAGCAGTTCCGAGGACAGCACTGAAGCTTTCTTT. As protein: CASSSEDSTEAFF.

The rearrangement joins TRBV2 to TRBJ2-7; 9 bases fit TRBD1. CDR3 length equals 14 residues. Germline trimming cut 10 bases from V and 2 bases from J; bases unmatched to any gene: 9. Germline V gene sequence: CDR1 SNHLY, CDR2 FYNNEI. DNA of the CDR3: TGTGCCACTAGGAGGGACAGGGAGACCTACGAGCAGTACTTC. This codes for CATRRDRETYEQYF.

This clonotype was seen many times. The gene calls are TRBV27 and TRBJ1-1; TRBD1 is a possible D gene (5 bases). The CDR3 has 15 amino acids. CDR1 MNHEY and CDR2 SMNVEV come from the germline V gene (reference sequence). With 7 bases removed from V and 3 bases from J, the gap between germline ends came to 18 bases. The CDR3 nucleotides are TGTGCCAGCACCCCTATCCGGGACGTGCACACTGAAGCTTTCTTT. Its protein product is CASTPIRDVHTEAFF.

The chain uses TRBV11-3 and TRBJ2-4; D might be TRBD2 (5 bases). Germline CDR1 is SGHNT and CDR2 is YENEEA. The length of the CDR3 is 17 residues. Trimming cost V 0 bases and J 0 bases, with 12 bases left between them. CDR3 sequence reads: CASSLDALDLAKNIQYF. For the CDR3, the DNA is TGTGCCAGCAGCTTAGATGCACTAGACTTAGCCAAAAACATTCAGTACTTC. Using reference TRBV11-3 and TRBJ2-4 for the parts outside the CDR3, the full variable domain is EAGVVQSPRYKIIEKKQPVAFWCNPISGHNTLYWYLQNLGQGPELLIRYENEEAVDDSQLPKDRFSAERLKGVDSTLKIQPAELGDSAVYLCASSLDALDLAKNIQYFGAGTRLSVL.

Only a few counts were recorded for this clonotype. The rearrangement uses TRBV9 and TRBJ1-5, with TRBD1 matching 7 bases. Germline CDR1 reads SGDLS; CDR2 reads YYNGEE. With V trimmed by 3 bases and J by 5 bases, 8 bases remained unmatched. The CDR3 consists of 15 residues. The CDR3 loop is CASSAHTGADQPQHF. In nucleotides, the CDR3 is TGTGCCAGCAGCGCACATACAGGGGCAGATCAGCCCCAGCATTTT.

In this sample, this clonotype turned up many times. The V call is TRBV4-1, the J call TRBJ1-1; no definite D call. From germline, CDR1 is MGHRA and CDR2 YSYEKL. The CDR3 is made up of 17 amino acids. Trimming pared 1 base from V and 6 bases from J, leaving 21 bases between. This chain's CDR3 is CASSQGAAHRMGAEAFF. The CDR3 bases are TGCGCCAGCAGCCAAGGTGCCGCCCACCGGATGGGTGCTGAAGCTTTCTTT.

The chain joins TRBV6-1 to TRBJ1-5, with a weak D call TRBD1 (5 bases). The germline V and J ends were trimmed by 10 bases and 5 bases, with 18 bases remaining between them. CDR3 length equals 14 residues. Germline V CDR1 and CDR2: MNHNS, SASEGT. CDR3 protein: CATDPRVVDQPQHF. In nucleotides, the CDR3 is TGTGCCACCGACCCCAGGGTGGTGGATCAGCCCCAGCATTTT.

This clonotype was seen ten or more times. V and J are TRBV11-2 and TRBJ1-1; D gene ambiguous. Germline V gene lookup returns CDR1 SGHAT and CDR2 FQNNGV. With 1 base removed from V and 4 bases from J, the gap between germline ends came to 10 bases. The CDR3 is made up of 14 amino acids. CDR3 bases: TGTGCCAGCAGCTTAGGAGGGAGTCGCACTGAAGCTTTCTTT. Protein: CASSLGGSRTEAFF.

This clonotype was found many times. The chain carries TRBV10-3 and TRBJ2-7; D gene unclear. Trimming removed 6 bases at V and 4 bases at J, with 7 bases between. CDR3 length: 11 amino acids. Per the germline V gene, CDR1 is ENHRY and CDR2 is SYGVKD. Here the CDR3 DNA reads TGTGCCATCAGGGAAGCTTACGAGCAGTACTTC. Its translation is CAIREAYEQYF.

On this clonotype: A much larger clone differs from this one at a single base, so this may be a read error. The chain links TRBV27 to TRBJ1-2, with 7 positions matching TRBD1. The V gene's germline CDR1 is MNHEY and CDR2 SMNVEV (reference sequence). The CDR3 is 13 amino acids. V lost 5 bases to trimming and J lost 7 bases; unmatched junction nucleotides: 7. The CDR3 nucleotides are TGTGCCAGCAGTGACACAGGGGTTGTTGGCTACACCTTC. It codes for CASSDTGVVGYTF.

This clonotype was picked up many times. The chain carries TRBV20-1 and TRBJ2-7; TRBD2 matches 8 bases. Per germline, CDR1 DFQATT and CDR2 SNEGSKA (reference sequence). This CDR3 is 13 amino acids long. In DNA form, the CDR3 reads TGCAGGCCAGCGGGGGAAAGCTCCTACGAGCAGTACTTC. Protein: CRPAGESSYEQYF.

This clonotype showed up many times. The chain recombines TRBV12-3 or TRBV12-4 with TRBJ2-4, with D perhaps TRBD1 or TRBD2 (5 bases each). The CDR3 totals 14 residues. Deletions cut 2 bases from V and 9 bases from J, with 14 bases between. CDR3 coding DNA: TGTGCCAGCAGTTTAAGGGACCAGGCCGGCATTCAGTACTTC. Its translation is CASSLRDQAGIQYF.